The TCR beta chain described here comes from a study of cytomegalovirus exposure and HLA in healthy donors (TCRdb year 2017). Broadly, across the study: The 500 to 800 repertoires of the first cohort and the approximately 130 validation repertoires were produced on the same platform, according to a later analysis. To predict cytomegalovirus infection status, the study combined high-throughput TCR immunosequencing, statistical association of individual TCRs with disease status, and machine learning. A separate validation cohort of 90 to 150 different subjects was used in addition to the roughly 700-subject first cohort. The study was designed to test whether signatures of past pathogen exposure could be identified by cataloging public T cell receptors. Points the paper makes about the study in general: The authors suggested that the approach could potentially be extended to other disease states and immunological phenotypes. The study listed around 160 TCR beta chains as associated with cytomegalovirus. A later analysis had no HLA typing for the validation cohort, so co-occurrence there was scored across all 110 or so repertoires. While some public TCRs were present in many individuals, most TCR sequences turned up only very rarely across donors. Of the cluster scores, 85% to 95% were above 0 in a later analysis, which found that TCRs clustered in the first cohort also tended to co-occur in the 120 or so validation repertoires. The classifier was reported to diagnose cytomegalovirus status with high specificity and sensitivity in both the original cohort and the validation cohort. Three of the identified cytomegalovirus-associated TCR beta chains were confirmed in vitro to be specific for cytomegalovirus antigens.

Of note for this clone: Its antigen is not yet known. Base qualities are not provided; no much larger clone lies one nucleotide away.

The library was produced with the immunoSEQ multiplex PCR assay. The paper's processing steps were these. A statistical classification framework was built to diagnose cytomegalovirus status from the catalog of TCR beta chain sequences. The clones in this table, taken by TCRdb from immuneACCESS, are in-frame only. Not every clone is retained; where verified, under half of the shortfall comes from an unresolved V gene, and the cause of the rest is unknown. V and J calls and clone size are those listed in that table; D and trimming were worked out from the DNA. The sample data list some 150,000 clones, and 94% of these were observed just once. The leading ten clones occupy about 1.7% of the sample. The donors were included in the validation cohort of over a hundred subjects, a group kept apart from the approximately 700-subject first cohort. Its CDR3 holds 14 amino acids, cysteine through phenylalanine. Of all the DNA, just the CDR3 is kept, 42 bases in frame from base 1. In the germline V gene, CDR1 corresponds to MDHEN and CDR2 to SYDVKM. Cut back by 3 bases and 1 base, the V and J ends lie 6 bases apart.

This receptor chain uses TRBV28 and TRBJ2-2; TRBD2 is possibly the D segment (5 matching bases). Sequences were obtained from PBMCs. The clonotype originates from a man aged 18 to 30 in good health and CMV-seropositive. The CDR3 reads CASSFGGNTGELFF. The nucleotide sequence is TGTGCCAGCAGTTTTGGAGGGAACACCGGGGAGCTGTTTTTT.